The next 18 T cell receptor beta chains were all read from a single sample in a study of cytomegalovirus exposure and HLA in healthy donors. TCRdb keeps only in-frame clones here, not all; method: immunoSEQ multiplex PCR. The sample holds some 170,000 clones, just under 85% seen once. Sequencing was performed on PBMCs. Receptors originate from a man aged 25 to 40 in good health and CMV-seropositive.

V gene TRBV18 combines with J gene TRBJ2-7; TRBD1 aligns across 8 bases. The length of the CDR3 is 15 residues. The V gene end was trimmed by 3 bases and the J gene end by 3 bases; junction bases not matched to a gene: 7. The V gene's germline CDR1 is KGHSH and CDR2 LQKENI. The CDR3 is CASSPGQGAYYEQYF. CDR3 nucleotide sequence: TGTGCCAGCTCACCCGGACAGGGTGCATACTACGAGCAGTACTTC.

The chain joins TRBV6-1 to TRBJ2-5; 8 nucleotides agree with TRBD2. Germline CDR1 is MNHNS and CDR2 is SASEGT. V was clipped by 1 base and J by 3 bases; unmatched bases: 7. The CDR3 totals 16 residues. As DNA, the CDR3 is TGTGCCAGCAGTGAAGATTGGCAAGCGGGGGAAGAGACCCAGTACTTC. Its protein is CASSEDWQAGEETQYF.

The genes are TRBV4-1 and TRBJ2-4; D is unresolved. This CDR3 has 16 residues. The V gene's germline CDR1 is MGHRA and CDR2 YSYEKL. The germline V and J ends were trimmed by 1 base and 2 bases, with 12 bases remaining between them. The CDR3 sequence: CASSQVVGGTKNIQYF. The CDR3 nucleotides are TGCGCCAGCAGCCAAGTAGTAGGCGGAACCAAAAACATTCAGTACTTC.

This clone was seen only a few times. This sequence joins TRBV18 and TRBJ2-7, with D maybe TRBD1 (6 bases). This CDR3 comprises 15 residues. The V end lost 0 bases, the J end lost 9 bases, and 18 bases lay between the germline ends. Germline loops: CDR1 KGHSH, CDR2 LQKENI. CDR3 amino acids: CASSPPYRVGRSQYF. In DNA form, the CDR3 reads TGTGCCAGCTCACCACCGTACAGGGTAGGACGGTCGCAGTACTTC.

The chain recombines TRBV9 with TRBJ2-2, with D possibly TRBD1 on 5 matching bases. The V end lost 0 bases, the J end lost 6 bases, and 12 bases lay between the germline ends. There are 15 residues in the CDR3. Germline V CDR1 and CDR2: SGDLS, YYNGEE. This CDR3 reads CASSVEVSRAGELFF. In DNA form, the CDR3 reads TGTGCCAGCAGCGTAGAAGTCTCCAGGGCCGGGGAGCTGTTTTTT. Full variable domain (rest looked up from reference TRBV9 and TRBJ2-2): DSGVTQTPKHLITATGQRVTLRCSPRSGDLSVYWYQQSLDQGLQFLIQYYNGEERAKGNILERFSAQQFPDLHSELNLSSLELGDSALYFCASSVEVSRAGELFFGEGSRLTVL.

The J gene is TRBJ2-4, the V gene TRBV5-6; a possible D gene is TRBD2 (7 bases). Trimming left V 0 bases short and J 1 base short, with 11 bases between. Germline V gene sequence: CDR1 SGHDT, CDR2 YYEEEE. The CDR3 sequence is 16 residues long. The CDR3 bases are TGTGCCAGCAGCTTGGAGGGGGGGGTGGCCAAAAACATTCAGTACTTC. Translation: CASSLEGGVAKNIQYF.

This clone came up a few times. The chain employs TRBV28 and TRBJ1-6, with D possibly TRBD1 on 5 matching bases. V gave up 6 bases and J gave up 7 bases, with 16 bases separating them. The length of the CDR3 is 15 residues. Germline CDR1 and CDR2: MDHEN and SYDVKM. The CDR3: CASSPAGETNSPLHF. In DNA form, the CDR3 reads TGTGCCAGCAGCCCTGCGGGGGAGACCAATTCACCCCTCCACTTT.

The chain links TRBV7-2 to TRBJ1-1; TRBD1 agrees at 7 bases. V shed 3 bases, J shed 4 bases, and the junction held 2 bases outside the gene matches. CDR1 and CDR2 from the germline V gene are SGHTA and FQGNSA. The CDR3 runs 13 residues. CDR3 sequence (DNA): TGTGCCAGCAGCTTGTCAGGGGGCACTGAAGCTTTCTTT. It translates to CASSLSGGTEAFF.

The genes are TRBV6-1 and TRBJ2-7; 7 bases match TRBD1. With 9 bases clipped from V and 2 bases from J, the junction kept 7 bases outside the gene matches. The CDR3 runs 13 residues. Looked up from germline, CDR1 is MNHNS and CDR2 is SASEGT. The CDR3 region is CASSGTDTYEQYF. DNA for the CDR3: TGTGCCAGTTCCGGGACAGACACCTACGAGCAGTACTTC.

The V call is TRBV5-1, the J call TRBJ1-2; TRBD1 matches at 7 bases. The trim removed 1 base at V and 2 bases at J, leaving 2 bases unmatched. This CDR3 spans 14 amino acids. CDR1 SGHRS and CDR2 YFSETQ come from the germline V gene. CDR3 residues: CASSLSRGNYGYTF. The CDR3 bases are TGCGCCAGCAGCTTGAGCAGGGGGAACTATGGCTACACCTTC.

The rearrangement uses TRBV29-1 and TRBJ2-1, with a tentative D call TRBD1 (5 bases). V lost 3 bases, J lost 0 bases, and 12 bases lay in between. This CDR3 comprises 15 residues. Germline assignment: CDR1 SQVTM and CDR2 ANQGSEA. CDR3 nucleotide sequence: TGCAGCGTTGAGGGTACAGGTAGCTCCTACAATGAGCAGTTCTTC. Protein: CSVEGTGSSYNEQFF.

The table lists this clone with a few counts. CDR3 coding DNA: TGTGCCAGCAGTGAAGAGGGGAATTCACCCCTCCACTTT. Its translation: CASSEEGNSPLHF. The chain combines TRBV2 with TRBJ1-6, with D possibly being TRBD1 (5 bases). The CDR3 contains 13 residues. Trimming left V 1 base short and J 7 bases short, with 5 bases between. Germline V gene sequence: CDR1 SNHLY, CDR2 FYNNEI.

This rearrangement joins TRBV6-5 to TRBJ1-1; D gene unclear. The CDR3 runs 14 residues. Germline-derived CDR1 and CDR2 are MNHEY and SVGAGI. V lost 0 bases and J 9 bases, leaving 14 bases between the germline ends. The DNA for the CDR3 is TGTGCCAGCAGTTACTCGACGCGGGGTGCGAAAGCTTTCTTT. It codes for CASSYSTRGAKAFF.

The chain combines TRBV9 with TRBJ1-1; TRBD1 might be the D (6 bases). In germline, CDR1 is SGDLS, CDR2 YYNGEE. There are 14 residues in the CDR3. Trimming shortened V by 3 bases and J by 7 bases, and 16 bases separated the two germline ends. The CDR3 region is CASSAIQGTGEAFF. CDR3 coding DNA: TGTGCCAGCAGCGCCATACAGGGTACGGGTGAAGCTTTCTTT.

This chain connects TRBV7-8 to TRBJ1-1, with a tentative D call TRBD1 (5 bases). Germline CDR1 reads SGHVS; CDR2 reads FQNEAQ. This CDR3 is built from 14 residues. V lost 5 bases and J lost 3, with 13 bases in between. In DNA, the CDR3 is TGTGCCAGCAGCCCTGGACAAACCCACACTGAAGCTTTCTTT. Residues: CASSPGQTHTEAFF.

The rearrangement links TRBV5-1 to TRBJ1-4; a weak D match, TRBD1 (6 bases). In germline, CDR1 is SGHRS, CDR2 YFSETQ. Trimming stripped 0 bases from V and 4 bases from J, with 7 bases between. The CDR3 has 14 residues. In DNA, the CDR3 is TGCGCCAGCAGCTTGGGGACAGATAATGAAAAACTGTTTTTT. It yields the protein CASSLGTDNEKLFF. The full variable domain, rest sourced from reference TRBV5-1 and TRBJ1-4, is KAGVTQTPRYLIKTRGQQVTLSCSPISGHRSVSWYQQTPGQGLQFLFEYFSETQRNKGNFPGRFSGRQFSNSRSEMNVSTLELGDSALYLCASSLGTDNEKLFFGSGTQLSVL.

The chain couples TRBV7-9 to TRBJ2-7; the D gene is possibly TRBD2 (5 bases). The V gene's germline CDR1 is SEHNR and CDR2 FQNEAQ (reference sequence). This CDR3 region has 12 residues. With 2 bases removed from V and 7 bases from J, the gap between germline ends came to 9 bases. The DNA for the CDR3 is TGTGCCAGCAGCTTAACCCCGGGAGAGCAGTACTTC. Protein sequence: CASSLTPGEQYF.

The chain is built from TRBV5-4 and TRBJ2-1; 12 positions match TRBD2. The CDR3 runs to 15 residues. Unmatched junction bases numbered 3, after V lost 0 bases and J lost 8 bases. The germline V gene has CDR1 SGHNT and CDR2 YYREEE (reference sequence). CDR3 amino acids: CASSLASGGAYEQFF. CDR3 in DNA: TGTGCCAGCAGCTTGGCTAGCGGGGGGGCATATGAGCAGTTCTTC.